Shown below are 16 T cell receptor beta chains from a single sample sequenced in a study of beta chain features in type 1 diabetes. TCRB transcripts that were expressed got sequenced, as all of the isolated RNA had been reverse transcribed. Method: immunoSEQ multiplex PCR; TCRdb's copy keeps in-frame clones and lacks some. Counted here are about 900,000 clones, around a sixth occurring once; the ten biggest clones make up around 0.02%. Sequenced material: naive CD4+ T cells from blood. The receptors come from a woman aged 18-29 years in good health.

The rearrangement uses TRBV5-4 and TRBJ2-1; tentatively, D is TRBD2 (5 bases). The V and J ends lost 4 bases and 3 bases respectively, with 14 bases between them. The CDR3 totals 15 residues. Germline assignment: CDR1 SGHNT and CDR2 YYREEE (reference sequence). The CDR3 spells CASSMGEGGYNEQFF. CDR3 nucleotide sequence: TGTGCCAGCAGCATGGGAGAAGGAGGCTACAATGAGCAGTTCTTC.

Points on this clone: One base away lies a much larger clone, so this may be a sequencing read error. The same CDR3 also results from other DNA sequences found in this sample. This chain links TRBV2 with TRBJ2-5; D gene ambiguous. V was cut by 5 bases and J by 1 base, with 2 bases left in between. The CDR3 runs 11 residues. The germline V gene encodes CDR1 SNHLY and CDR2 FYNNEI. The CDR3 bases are TGTGCCAGCAGTTTCCAAGAGACCCAGTACTTC. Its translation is CASSFQETQYF.

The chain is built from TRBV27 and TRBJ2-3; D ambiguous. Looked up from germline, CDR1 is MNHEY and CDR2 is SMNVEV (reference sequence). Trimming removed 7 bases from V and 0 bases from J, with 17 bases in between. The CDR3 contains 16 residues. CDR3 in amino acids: CASTFSRTTSTDTQYF. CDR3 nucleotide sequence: TGTGCCAGCACCTTCTCCCGCACTACGAGCACAGATACGCAGTATTTT.

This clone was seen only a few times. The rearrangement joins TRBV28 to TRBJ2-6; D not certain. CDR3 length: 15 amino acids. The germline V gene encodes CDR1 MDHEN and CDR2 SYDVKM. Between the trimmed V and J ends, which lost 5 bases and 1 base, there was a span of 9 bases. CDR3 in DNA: TGTGCCAGCAGTCCCGGATTTTCTGGGGCCAACGTCCTGACTTTC. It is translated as CASSPGFSGANVLTF. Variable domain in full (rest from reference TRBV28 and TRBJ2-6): DVKVTQSSRYLVKRTGEKVFLECVQDMDHENMFWYRQDPGLGLRLIYFSYDVKMKEKGDIPEGYSVSREKKERFSLILESASTNQTSMYLCASSPGFSGANVLTFGAGSRLTVL.

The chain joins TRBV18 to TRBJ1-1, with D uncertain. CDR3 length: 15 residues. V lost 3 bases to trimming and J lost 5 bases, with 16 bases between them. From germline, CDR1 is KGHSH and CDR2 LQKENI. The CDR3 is CASSPPPEMGTEAFF. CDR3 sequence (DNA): TGTGCCAGCTCACCGCCGCCCGAAATGGGGACTGAAGCTTTCTTT.

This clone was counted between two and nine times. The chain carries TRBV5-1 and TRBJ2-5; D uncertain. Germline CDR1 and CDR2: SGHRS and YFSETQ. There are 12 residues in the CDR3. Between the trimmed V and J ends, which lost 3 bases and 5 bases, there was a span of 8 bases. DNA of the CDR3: TGCGCCAGCAGCTACCTAACGGAGACCCAGTACTTC. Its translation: CASSYLTETQYF.

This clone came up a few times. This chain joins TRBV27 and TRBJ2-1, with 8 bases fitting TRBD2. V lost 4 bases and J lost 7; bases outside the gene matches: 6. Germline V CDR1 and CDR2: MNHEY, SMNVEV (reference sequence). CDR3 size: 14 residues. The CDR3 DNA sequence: TGTGCCAGCAGTTCCCGACTAGCGTCTAATGAGCAGTTCTTC. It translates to CASSSRLASNEQFF.

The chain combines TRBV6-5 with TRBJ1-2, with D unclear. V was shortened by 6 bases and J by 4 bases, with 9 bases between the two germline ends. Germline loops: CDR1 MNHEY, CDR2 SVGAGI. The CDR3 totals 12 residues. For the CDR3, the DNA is TGTGCCAGCAGCTGGACTATCTATGGCTACACCTTC. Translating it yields CASSWTIYGYTF.

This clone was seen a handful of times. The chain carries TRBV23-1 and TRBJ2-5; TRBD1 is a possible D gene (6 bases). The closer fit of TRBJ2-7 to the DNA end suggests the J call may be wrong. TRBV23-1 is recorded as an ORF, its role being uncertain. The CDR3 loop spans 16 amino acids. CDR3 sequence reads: CASRTLDRGSSYEQYF. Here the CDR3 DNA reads TGCGCCAGCCGAACCCTGGATAGGGGGTCTTCCTACGAGCAGTACTTC.

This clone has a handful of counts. The CDR3 nucleotides read TGTGCCAGCAGGACCCGAGTGGCCCAGTACTTC. Protein: CASRTRVAQYF. This chain uses TRBV28 with TRBJ2-5; no definite D call. Per the germline V gene, CDR1 is MDHEN and CDR2 is SYDVKM. The CDR3 contains 11 residues. V dropped 6 bases and J dropped 9 bases, with 11 bases sitting between them.

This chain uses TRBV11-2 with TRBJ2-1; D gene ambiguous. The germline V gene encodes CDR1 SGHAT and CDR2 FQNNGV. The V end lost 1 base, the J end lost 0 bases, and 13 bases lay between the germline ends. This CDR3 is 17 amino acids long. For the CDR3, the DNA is TGTGCCAGCAGCTTAGGTGCACTTTCCGTCTCCTACAATGAGCAGTTCTTC. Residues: CASSLGALSVSYNEQFF.

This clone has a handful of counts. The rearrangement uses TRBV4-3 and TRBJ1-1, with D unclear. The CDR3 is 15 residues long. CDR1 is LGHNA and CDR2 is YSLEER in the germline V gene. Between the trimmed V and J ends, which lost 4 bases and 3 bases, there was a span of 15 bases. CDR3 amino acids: CASSLLPEVHTEAFF. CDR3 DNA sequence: TGCGCCAGCAGCCTACTCCCAGAGGTCCACACTGAAGCTTTCTTT.

In DNA form, the CDR3 reads TGTGCCAGCACCCGGATGGGGGGTGTGGATGAGCAGTTCTTC. This translates into CASTRMGGVDEQFF. V is TRBV25-1 and J is TRBJ2-1; TRBD2 might be the D (6 bases). Trimming pared 7 bases from V and 8 bases from J, leaving 18 bases between. Germline CDR1 MGHDK, CDR2 SYGVNS. The CDR3 loop spans 14 amino acids.

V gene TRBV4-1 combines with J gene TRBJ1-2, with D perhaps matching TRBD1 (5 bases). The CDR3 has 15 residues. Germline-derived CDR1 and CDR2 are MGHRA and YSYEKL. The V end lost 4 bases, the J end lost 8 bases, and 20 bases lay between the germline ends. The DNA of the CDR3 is TGCGCCAGCAGCCCCCAAGACAGTCCAACGCAAGGCTACACCTTC. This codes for CASSPQDSPTQGYTF.

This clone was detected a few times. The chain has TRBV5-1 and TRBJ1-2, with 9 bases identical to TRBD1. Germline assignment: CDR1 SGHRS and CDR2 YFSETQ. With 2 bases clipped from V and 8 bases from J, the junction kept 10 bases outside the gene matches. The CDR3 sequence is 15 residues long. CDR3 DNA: TGCGCCAGCAGCTTACCCGGGACAGGGAGAGGCGGCTACACCTTC. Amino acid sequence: CASSLPGTGRGGYTF.

The CDR3 protein is CASSQDWAGYTGELFF. CDR3 bases: TGCGCCAGCAGCCAAGACTGGGCAGGATACACCGGGGAGCTGTTTTTT. The V and J genes are TRBV4-1 and TRBJ2-2; D not resolved. CDR1 and CDR2 (germline): MGHRA, YSYEKL. The CDR3 runs 16 residues. Deletions cut 0 bases from V and 3 bases from J, with 11 bases between.